The 22 T cell receptor beta chains listed next were all sequenced from one sample in a study of blood T cell repertoires in COVID-19. Method: immunoSEQ multiplex PCR; TCRdb's copy keeps in-frame clones and lacks some. Of roughly 200,000 clones listed, 85% to 90% were seen once; the top ten hold approximately 3%. The sequenced sample consisted of PBMCs or T cells enriched from blood (not recorded which). These receptors were obtained from a woman aged 45 to 65 in a cohort exposed to, infected with or recovered from COVID-19 (not recorded which).

Comments on this clone: Other DNA sequences in the same sample also yield this CDR3. This sequence joins TRBV5-6 and TRBJ1-5, with D unresolved. Germline V CDR1 and CDR2: SGHDT, YYEEEE. CDR3 length: 13 residues. The V end was cut by 0 bases, the J end by 8 bases, with 9 bases between. CDR3 sequence (DNA): TGTGCCAGCAGCTTGGTCGGCGGGAAGCCCCAGCATTTT. Translated, it gives CASSLVGGKPQHF.

The rearrangement uses TRBV7-8 and TRBJ1-1, with D maybe TRBD1 (5 bases). The CDR3 is 15 residues long. Germline values: CDR1 SGHVS, CDR2 FQNEAQ. The V gene lost 3 bases and the J gene lost 4 bases, with 15 bases spanning the gap. CDR3 protein: CASSFRSRGGTEAFF. CDR3 DNA sequence: TGTGCCAGCAGCTTCCGGAGTAGGGGAGGCACTGAAGCTTTCTTT.

The chain couples TRBV19 to TRBJ2-3; 8 bases agree with TRBD2. Germline V CDR1 and CDR2: LNHDA, SQIVND (reference sequence). The V and J ends lost 1 base and 1 base, in that order; junction bases with no gene match: 7. CDR3 length equals 17 residues. The CDR3 nucleotides read TGTGCCAGTAGTATAGTGGCGGGGGGTTCGGGCACAGATACGCAGTATTTT. This gives the protein CASSIVAGGSGTDTQYF.

The rearrangement uses TRBV18 and TRBJ1-2, with 7 bases fitting TRBD1. The trim removed 2 bases at V and 4 bases at J, leaving 10 bases unmatched. The germline gives CDR1 KGHSH, CDR2 LQKENI. The CDR3 sequence is 16 residues long. CDR3 bases: TGTGCCAGCTCACCAGATCGACAGGGCATATCCTATGGCTACACCTTC. Its protein product is CASSPDRQGISYGYTF.

V and J are TRBV27 and TRBJ2-7; a possible D gene is TRBD2 (6 bases). This CDR3 comprises 15 residues. Trimming left V 3 bases short and J 2 bases short, with 14 bases between. CDR1 is MNHEY and CDR2 is SMNVEV in the germline V gene (reference sequence). The CDR3 sequence: CASSLASAGPYEQYF. The CDR3 region has the DNA TGTGCCAGCAGTTTGGCTAGCGCAGGACCCTACGAGCAGTACTTC.

The chain carries TRBV6-1 and TRBJ1-6; 7 bases agree with TRBD1. CDR3 length: 15 residues. The germline V gene encodes CDR1 MNHNS and CDR2 SASEGT. V lost 2 bases to trimming and J lost 5 bases; unmatched junction nucleotides: 3. The CDR3 here is CASSEHGTDNSPLHF. The CDR3 DNA reads as TGTGCCAGCAGTGAACACGGGACAGATAATTCACCCCTCCACTTT.

The gene calls are TRBV9 and TRBJ1-5, with 9 bases fitting TRBD1. The CDR3 loop spans 15 amino acids. Trimming removed 0 bases from V and 5 bases from J; junction bases left unmatched: 3. Germline V gives CDR1 SGDLS, CDR2 YYNGEE. CDR3: CASSVGTGVDQPQHF. CDR3 DNA sequence: TGTGCCAGCAGCGTAGGGACAGGGGTGGATCAGCCCCAGCATTTT.

The J gene is TRBJ1-1, the V gene TRBV20-1; the match to TRBD1 covers 8 bases. The CDR3 has 10 residues. Germline lookup yields CDR1 DFQATT and CDR2 SNEGSKA (reference sequence). In DNA form, the CDR3 reads TGCGGTACAGGGGGTACTGAAGCTTTCTTT. Amino acids: CGTGGTEAFF.

This chain links TRBV5-1 with TRBJ1-1; D is uncertain. V gave up 0 bases and J gave up 1 base, with 4 bases separating them. Germline loops: CDR1 SGHRS, CDR2 YFSETQ. This CDR3 is built from 13 residues. CDR3 nucleotide sequence: TGCGCCAGCAGCTTGGCAGAGAACACTGAAGCTTTCTTT. Amino acids: CASSLAENTEAFF.

This clone showed up just a few times. This rearrangement joins TRBV12-5 to TRBJ2-2, with 12 bases that match TRBD2. Germline CDR1 is LGHNT and CDR2 is FRNRAP. This CDR3 region has 19 residues. The junction had 12 bases not matched to a gene; V was cut back by 3 bases and J by 4 bases. The CDR3 DNA follows: TGTGCTAGTGGTTTCACCCGGACTAGCGGGGCCGCGGGCACCGGGGAGCTGTTTTTT. Protein sequence: CASGFTRTSGAAGTGELFF.

The gene calls are TRBV4-3 and TRBJ2-7; 11 bases map to TRBD2. This CDR3 region has 16 residues. V trimming: 0 bases; J trimming: 6 bases; junction bases outside the gene matches: 7. Germline V gene sequence: CDR1 LGHNA, CDR2 YSLEER. In DNA form, the CDR3 reads TGCGCCAGCAGCCAAGAGCCTAGCGGGGGGTTCTTCGAGCAGTACTTC. This encodes CASSQEPSGGFFEQYF.

This rearrangement joins TRBV5-1 to TRBJ2-5; 7 bases map to TRBD1. Germline loops: CDR1 SGHRS, CDR2 YFSETQ. V dropped 3 bases and J dropped 5; count of bases not matched to a gene: 10. The CDR3 runs to 15 residues. CDR3 amino acids: CASSSQGIVGETQYF. For the CDR3, the DNA is TGCGCCAGCAGCTCACAGGGGATTGTCGGGGAGACCCAGTACTTC.

This clone has a handful of counts. The rearrangement uses TRBV5-4 and TRBJ2-6; 10 bases map to TRBD1. Losses at the gene ends were 3 bases for V and 4 bases for J; bases not matched to a gene: 10. The CDR3 runs to 18 residues. CDR1 SGHNT and CDR2 YYREEE come from the germline V gene (reference sequence). The CDR3 here is CASSWGRDRGSGANVLTF. The CDR3 coding sequence is TGTGCCAGCAGCTGGGGCCGGGACAGGGGATCGGGGGCCAACGTCCTGACTTTC.

The CDR3 region is CASSFQATEAFF. Written as DNA, the CDR3 is TGTGCCAGCAGTTTCCAGGCAACAGAAGCTTTCTTT. V is TRBV28 and J is TRBJ1-1; D is uncertain. CDR3 length equals 12 residues. CDR1 is MDHEN and CDR2 is SYDVKM in the germline V gene. Trimming pared 3 bases from V and 8 bases from J, leaving 10 bases between.

The chain combines TRBV7-2 with TRBJ2-1, with D tentatively TRBD2 (5 bases). Looked up from germline, CDR1 is SGHTA and CDR2 is FQGNSA. The CDR3 runs 15 residues. Trimming left V 2 bases short and J 2 bases short, with 10 bases between. The chain's CDR3 is CASSLNGVPYNEQFF. CDR3 DNA: TGTGCCAGCAGCTTAAACGGGGTTCCCTACAATGAGCAGTTCTTC.

The V and J genes are TRBV11-3 and TRBJ2-3, with 11 bases fitting TRBD2. V was clipped by 5 bases and J by 2 bases; unmatched bases: 3. The CDR3 length is 15 residues. Germline CDR1 and CDR2: SGHNT and YENEEA. The CDR3 loop reads CASSASGGLTDTQYF. The CDR3 coding sequence is TGTGCCAGCAGCGCTAGCGGGGGGCTCACAGATACGCAGTATTTT. Based on the CDR3 plus reference TRBV11-3 and TRBJ2-3, the full variable domain is EAGVVQSPRYKIIEKKQPVAFWCNPISGHNTLYWYLQNLGQGPELLIRYENEEAVDDSQLPKDRFSAERLKGVDSTLKIQPAELGDSAVYLCASSASGGLTDTQYFGPGTRLTVL.

This clone was counted a single time. V and J are TRBV7-3 and TRBJ2-3; the D gene is possibly TRBD2 (6 bases). The CDR3 contains 16 residues. Germline V gives CDR1 SGHTA, CDR2 FQGTGA. V was pared by 5 bases and J by 1 base, with 16 bases between. DNA for the CDR3: TGTGCCAGCAGCCCTTCGGGCGGGGCCGGCACAGATACGCAGTATTTT. This translates into CASSPSGGAGTDTQYF. Complete variable domain (other parts from reference TRBV7-3 and TRBJ2-3): GAGVSQTPSNKVTEKGKYVELRCDPISGHTALYWYRQSLGQGPEFLIYFQGTGAADDSGLPNDRFFAVRPEGSVSTLKIQRTERGDSAVYLCASSPSGGAGTDTQYFGPGTRLTVL.

The chain carries TRBV28 and TRBJ2-3, with D unclear. Between the trimmed V and J ends, which lost 7 bases and 6 bases, there was a span of 14 bases. Germline V gene lookup returns CDR1 MDHEN and CDR2 SYDVKM. This CDR3 has 13 residues. CDR3 DNA sequence: TGTGCCAGCATCCCCCCCGGTCGGGATACGCAGTATTTT. Translation: CASIPPGRDTQYF.

The chain uses TRBV7-2 and TRBJ1-2; 9 positions match TRBD1. From germline, CDR1 is SGHTA and CDR2 FQGNSA. Trimming at V came to 4 bases and at J to 4 bases, leaving 10 bases not matched to a gene. The CDR3 runs 16 residues. The CDR3 loop is CASSSRSGDRAYGYTF. The CDR3 DNA sequence: TGTGCCAGCAGCTCTAGGTCGGGGGACAGGGCCTATGGCTACACCTTC. Drawing the rest from reference TRBV7-2 and TRBJ1-2, the complete variable domain is GAGVSQSPSNKVTEKGKDVELRCDPISGHTALYWYRQSLGQGLEFLIYFQGNSAPDKSGLPSDRFSAERTGGSVSTLTIQRTQQEDSAVYLCASSSRSGDRAYGYTFGSGTRLTVV.

The chain joins TRBV14 to TRBJ1-2; 7 nucleotides agree with TRBD1. Germline CDR1 reads SGHDN; CDR2 reads FVKESK. The CDR3 has 13 residues. Trimming at V came to 4 bases and at J to 3 bases, leaving 2 bases not matched to a gene. DNA for the CDR3: TGTGCCAGCAGCCCCGGACAGGACTATGGCTACACCTTC. Its translation is CASSPGQDYGYTF.

This chain links TRBV11-2 with TRBJ2-2, with 9 bases identical to TRBD1. The germline gives CDR1 SGHAT, CDR2 FQNNGV. V shed 5 bases and J 4 bases; nucleotides not matched to a gene: 8. The CDR3 consists of 16 residues. The CDR3 nucleotides are TGTGCCAGCAGCCCCCGGGACAGGGCCCTCACCGGGGAGCTGTTTTTT. Amino acid sequence: CASSPRDRALTGELFF. Drawing the rest from reference TRBV11-2 and TRBJ2-2, the complete variable domain is EAGVAQSPRYKIIEKRQSVAFWCNPISGHATLYWYQQILGQGPKLLIQFQNNGVVDDSQLPKDRFSAERLKGVDSTLKIQPAKLEDSAVYLCASSPRDRALTGELFFGEGSRLTVL.

V gene TRBV11-2 combines with J gene TRBJ1-1; D may be TRBD1 (6 bases). V gave up 2 bases and J gave up 4 bases, with 8 bases separating them. Germline V gives CDR1 SGHAT, CDR2 FQNNGV. The CDR3 totals 13 residues. The DNA of the CDR3 is TGTGCCAGCAGCTTAAGGGGGGGCACTGAAGCTTTCTTT. It specifies CASSLRGGTEAFF.